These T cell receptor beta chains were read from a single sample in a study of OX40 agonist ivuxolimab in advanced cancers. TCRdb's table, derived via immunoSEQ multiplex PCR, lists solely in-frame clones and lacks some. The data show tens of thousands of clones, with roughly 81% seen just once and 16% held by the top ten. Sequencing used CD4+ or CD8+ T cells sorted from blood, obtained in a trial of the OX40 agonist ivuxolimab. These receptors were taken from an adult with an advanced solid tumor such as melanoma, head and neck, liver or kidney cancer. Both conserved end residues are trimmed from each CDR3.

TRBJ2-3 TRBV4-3 ASSQASPGQGLADTQY
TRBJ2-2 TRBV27 ASSPGHNTGELF
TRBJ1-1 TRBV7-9 ASSAEQGAETEAF
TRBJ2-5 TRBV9 ASSVEKGLPQETQY
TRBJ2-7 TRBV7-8 ASSSGAGLAYEQY
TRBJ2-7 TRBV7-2 ASLNLGQGSYEQY
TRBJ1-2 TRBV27 ASSLGQGPNYGYT
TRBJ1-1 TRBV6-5 ASSPPDRGYTEAF
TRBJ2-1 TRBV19 ASTPFHSGRASYNEQF
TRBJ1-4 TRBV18 ASSPSAGNEKLF
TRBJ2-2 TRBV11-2 ASSFLQGTNTGELF
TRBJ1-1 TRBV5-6 ASSLVRYGGLMNTEAF
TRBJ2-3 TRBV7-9 ASSSDSSTDTQY
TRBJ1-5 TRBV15 ATSNLNQPQH
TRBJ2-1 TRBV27 ASSFSSYNEQF
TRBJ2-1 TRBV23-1 ASSHHLGQDSYNEQF
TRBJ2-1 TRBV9 ASSKDRGRHNEQF
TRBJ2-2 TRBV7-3 ASSPAGQGRSGELF
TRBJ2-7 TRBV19 ASSIDWASYEQY
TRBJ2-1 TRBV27 ASSLQREGEQF
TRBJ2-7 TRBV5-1 ASSPGPGTGTYEQY
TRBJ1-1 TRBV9 ASSPSGNTEAF